This passage covers 29 T cell receptor beta chains from one sample sequenced in a study of T cell repertoires in aging, cancer and after chemotherapy. Peripheral blood genomic DNA, not sorted cells or RNA, was the template. A mixed TRB-A/B primer pool amplified rearranged TRB by multiplex touch-down PCR. TCRdb recomputed calls from the multiplex PCR reads with MiXCR, one row per CDR3 protein. The sample includes about 5,100 distinct CDR3 sequences, roughly a quarter of them seen just once. The specimen sequenced was blood. All receptors come from a human donor with a solid tumor.

The genes are TRBV19 and TRBJ1-1; D unclear. The V gene's germline CDR1 is LNHDA and CDR2 SQIVND (reference sequence). The V gene lost 5 bases and the J gene lost 2 bases, with 6 bases spanning the gap. The CDR3 is 12 residues long. The CDR3 region is CASSGYNTEAFF. CDR3 coding DNA: TGTGCCAGTAGTGGGTACAACACTGAAGCTTTCTTT.

In this sample, this clonotype turned up a few times. V gene TRBV27 combines with J gene TRBJ2-6; 7 bases map to TRBD1. Germline V CDR1 and CDR2: MNHEY, SMNVEV (reference sequence). V lost 3 bases to trimming and J lost 2 bases; unmatched junction nucleotides: 1. CDR3 size: 15 residues. CDR3 region: CASSLRGPGANVLTF. The CDR3 DNA sequence: TGTGCCAGCAGTTTGAGGGGGCCTGGGGCCAACGTCCTGACTTTC.

The chain is built from TRBV5-5 and TRBJ2-5; TRBD1 might be the D (5 bases). Germline V gene lookup returns CDR1 SGHKS and CDR2 YYEKEE (reference sequence). V lost 0 bases to trimming and J lost 5 bases, with 8 bases between them. The CDR3 is made up of 13 amino acids. The CDR3 loop reads CASSLGSGETQYF. CDR3 DNA: TGTGCCAGCAGCTTGGGGTCAGGGGAGACCCAGTACTTC.

The rearrangement uses TRBV6-5 and TRBJ1-4; 10 bases align to TRBD1. Germline values: CDR1 MNHEY, CDR2 SVGAGI. The length of the CDR3 is 15 residues. V gave up 4 bases and J gave up 8 bases; unmatched junction bases: 7. The chain's CDR3 is CASSSRGQGREKLFF. For the CDR3, the DNA is TGTGCCAGCAGTTCCCGGGGACAGGGGAGGGAAAAACTGTTTTTT.

The genes are TRBV18 and TRBJ1-3, with 7 bases aligning to TRBD1. Trimming took 3 bases from V and 3 from J; bases not matched to a gene: 2. The length of the CDR3 is 14 residues. Germline V gene data show CDR1 as KGHSH and CDR2 as LQKENI. The CDR3 bases are TGTGCCAGCTCACCGGACAGGAGTGGAAACACCATATATTTT. It yields the protein CASSPDRSGNTIYF.

This clonotype is labeled medium-sized. The chain links TRBV6-5 to TRBJ2-3; D is perhaps TRBD1 (6 bases). The V gene lost 7 bases and the J gene lost 0 bases, with 11 bases spanning the gap. CDR3 length equals 14 residues. Germline V gives CDR1 MNHEY, CDR2 SVGAGI. CDR3 sequence reads: CASNPDRSTDTQYF. The DNA for the CDR3 is TGTGCCAGCAATCCTGACAGGAGCACAGATACGCAGTATTTT.

This clonotype was counted only a few times. This chain connects TRBV10-3 to TRBJ1-3; perhaps TRBD1 as D (6 bases). The germline V gene has CDR1 ENHRY and CDR2 SYGVKD. The CDR3 totals 16 residues. Trimming left V 4 bases short and J 2 bases short, with 15 bases between. CDR3: CAISATTQGPGNTIYF. CDR3 DNA sequence: TGTGCCATCAGTGCGACCACACAGGGTCCTGGAAACACCATATATTTT.

This clonotype showed up just a few times. The V and J genes are TRBV6-5 and TRBJ2-7; 11 positions agree with TRBD2. Trimming at V came to 7 bases and at J to 3 bases, leaving 17 bases not matched to a gene. The CDR3 covers 18 residues. Germline CDR1 and CDR2: MNHEY and SVGAGI. CDR3 DNA sequence: TGTGCCAGCACCAAAAGGGGCGGGACTAGCGGCGAAAGCTACGAGCAGTACTTC. Its translation: CASTKRGGTSGESYEQYF.

CDR3 nucleotides: TGTGCCAGCAGCTTAGAGGGGGGCGAGGGGAGACCCGGCAATGAGCAGTTCTTC. It yields the protein CASSLEGGEGRPGNEQFF. The V gene is TRBV11-2, the J gene TRBJ2-1; either TRBD1 or TRBD2 may supply D (6 bases each). CDR1 is SGHAT and CDR2 is FQNNGV in the germline V gene. CDR3 length: 18 residues. Trimming took 0 bases from V and 6 from J, leaving 21 bases between them.

The rearrangement joins TRBV30 to TRBJ1-2; no reliable D call. The CDR3 is made up of 12 amino acids. Germline loops: CDR1 GTSNPN, CDR2 SVGIG (reference sequence). V was pared by 4 bases and J by 4 bases, with 10 bases between. CDR3 loop: CAWMSERYGYTF. The CDR3 bases are TGTGCCTGGATGTCTGAGCGCTATGGCTACACCTTC.

This clonotype has just a few counts. The chain has TRBV20-1 and TRBJ1-5; no definite D call. The CDR3 covers 14 residues. Germline assignment: CDR1 DFQATT and CDR2 SNEGSKA (reference sequence). V was pared by 4 bases and J by 9 bases, with 19 bases between. The CDR3, as DNA: TGCAGTGCTACCCCCCCGGCAGGCCAAGGGCCCCAGCATTTT. It translates to CSATPPAGQGPQHF.

This clonotype turned up a few times. V gene TRBV6-6 combines with J gene TRBJ2-2; 13 positions match TRBD2. The CDR3 has 16 residues. CDR1 MNHNY and CDR2 SVGAGI come from the germline V gene (reference sequence). V dropped 6 bases and J dropped 5; count of bases not matched to a gene: 6. This chain's CDR3 is CASSIGLAGVTGELFF. DNA for the CDR3: TGTGCCAGCAGCATTGGACTAGCGGGGGTAACCGGGGAGCTGTTTTTT.

This chain links TRBV19 with TRBJ2-5; D is unresolved. The CDR3 is 11 amino acids. The V gene's germline CDR1 is LNHDA and CDR2 SQIVND (reference sequence). V gave up 2 bases and J gave up 2 bases, with 0 bases separating them. CDR3 residues: CASSIQETQYF. In nucleotides, the CDR3 is TGTGCCAGTAGTATACAAGAGACCCAGTACTTC.

This sequence joins TRBV4-2 and TRBJ2-7, with D uncertain. V shed 1 base and J shed 0 bases, with 7 bases lying between them. Germline lookup yields CDR1 LGHNA and CDR2 YNFKEQ. The CDR3 is 14 amino acids. CDR3 nucleotide sequence: TGTGCCAGCAGCCAAGCAGTTGCCTCCTACGAGCAGTACTTC. Amino acid sequence: CASSQAVASYEQYF.

By share of the sample, this clonotype is medium-sized (0.01 to 0.1%). The chain employs TRBV20-1 and TRBJ2-3; maybe TRBD2 (6 bases). The CDR3 length is 13 residues. Germline CDR1 reads DFQATT; CDR2 reads SNEGSKA (reference sequence). V was pared by 4 bases and J by 2 bases, with 10 bases between. Written as DNA, the CDR3 is TGCAGTGCTATCGAGGGACTCACAGATACGCAGTATTTT. This codes for CSAIEGLTDTQYF.

The chain recombines TRBV24-1 with TRBJ2-1; D may be TRBD1 (6 bases). CDR1 is KGHDR, CDR2 SFDVKD, per germline. Trimming took off 4 bases at V and 11 bases at J, with 11 bases between the two ends. The CDR3 totals 12 residues. The CDR3 reads CATSDLGQKQFF. In DNA form, the CDR3 reads TGTGCCACCAGTGACCTAGGACAGAAGCAGTTCTTC.

A word on this clonotype: Relative to the germline gene, one junction end is altered; a read error may explain this. The chain joins TRBV27 to TRBJ2-7, with no clear D. Germline lookup yields CDR1 MNHEY and CDR2 SMNVEV (reference sequence). The CDR3 spans 13 residues. The CDR3 here is CACSFHPGYEQYF. The CDR3 DNA sequence: TGTGCCTGCAGTTTTCATCCGGGCTACGAGCAGTACTTC.

In its sample, this clonotype was seen a few times. This chain connects TRBV20-1 to TRBJ1-1; unclear D gene. Germline CDR1 and CDR2: DFQATT and SNEGSKA (reference sequence). The CDR3 spans 13 residues. Trimming removed 1 base from V and 11 bases from J, with 17 bases in between. CDR3 sequence (DNA): TGCAGTGCTAGAGGAATGTGGAGGGAGGACGCTTTCTTT. Translating gives CSARGMWREDAFF.

V and J are TRBV12-3 or TRBV12-4 and TRBJ1-2; 9 bases align to TRBD1. The J segment lost 8 bases and the V segment lost 7 bases, leaving 14 bases of the junction unmatched. The CDR3 has 15 amino acids. For the CDR3, the DNA is TGTGCCAGCACCTACAGTACAGGGGGCCGATGGGGCTACACCTTC. Its translation: CASTYSTGGRWGYTF.

This clonotype was observed a handful of times. The V and J genes are TRBV5-6 and TRBJ1-2; D is possibly TRBD1 (6 bases). From germline, CDR1 is SGHDT and CDR2 YYEEEE. The CDR3 covers 15 residues. V was shortened by 1 base and J by 6 bases, with 16 bases between the two germline ends. The CDR3 bases are TGTGCCAGCAGCTTGTGGGAGGGGGTAAGCGATGGCTACACCTTC. Amino acid sequence: CASSLWEGVSDGYTF.

This chain connects TRBV6-1 to TRBJ2-3; D is unresolved. The germline V and J ends were trimmed by 6 bases and 4 bases, with 23 bases remaining between them. This CDR3 region has 17 residues. Germline V CDR1 and CDR2: MNHNS, SASEGT. CDR3 region: CASRLSIWENLPDTQYF. The CDR3 nucleotides read TGTGCCAGCAGGCTCTCCATCTGGGAAAACCTCCCAGATACGCAGTATTTT.

Relative to its sample, this clonotype is large. V usage is TRBV29-1 and J usage is TRBJ2-5, with a weak D call TRBD2 (5 bases). The germline V and J ends were trimmed by 5 bases and 7 bases, with 14 bases remaining between them. CDR3 length: 12 amino acids. The germline V gene has CDR1 SQVTM and CDR2 ANQGSEA. The CDR3 region is CSVRTGEVTQYF. For the CDR3, the DNA is TGCAGCGTTCGGACCGGGGAAGTGACCCAGTACTTC.

In its sample, this clonotype was seen a few times. The J gene is TRBJ1-6, the V gene TRBV7-3, with a tentative D call TRBD1 (5 bases). The CDR3 is 16 amino acids. V was pared by 3 bases and J by 5 bases, with 14 bases between. Germline CDR1 reads SGHTA; CDR2 reads FQGTGA. The CDR3 spells CASSFYLDRNNSPLHF. Here the CDR3 DNA reads TGTGCCAGCAGCTTCTACCTTGACAGAAATAATTCACCCCTCCACTTT.

In its sample, this clonotype ranks as medium-sized (0.01 to 0.1%). The CDR3 DNA sequence: TGTGCCAGCAGACTAGAACCGGGTAACTATGGCTACACCTTC. Translation: CASRLEPGNYGYTF. The V gene is TRBV6-1, the J gene TRBJ1-2; D gene uncertain. Between the trimmed V and J ends, which lost 6 bases and 1 base, there was a span of 12 bases. CDR1 MNHNS and CDR2 SASEGT come from the germline V gene. The CDR3 sequence is 14 residues long.

This clonotype was observed a few times. This chain links TRBV6-5 with TRBJ1-5, with D possibly being TRBD1 (6 bases). The germline CDR1 and CDR2 sequences are MNHEY and SVGAGI. The CDR3 is 14 residues long. The ends were cut back, 2 bases at V and 5 bases at J, with 10 bases in the middle. The CDR3 nucleotides are TGTGCCAGCAGTTACAAGACAGGCCATCAGCCCCAGCATTTT. Protein sequence: CASSYKTGHQPQHF.

The table lists this clonotype with a few counts. V usage is TRBV4-1 and J usage is TRBJ1-4; no reliable D call. Trimming pared 6 bases from V and 5 bases from J, leaving 10 bases between. This CDR3 is 13 amino acids long. The germline V gene has CDR1 MGHRA and CDR2 YSYEKL. The CDR3 DNA reads TGCGCCAGCAGTGACCGACAAAATGAAAAACTGTTTTTT. Its protein product is CASSDRQNEKLFF.

This clonotype has just a few counts. DNA of the CDR3: TGTGCCACCAGCAGAGGGGGACAGACCACCGGGGAGCTGTTTTTT. Amino acid sequence: CATSRGGQTTGELFF. The rearrangement joins TRBV15 to TRBJ2-2; 7 bases agree with TRBD1. Unmatched junction bases numbered 3, after V lost 1 base and J lost 4 bases. CDR3 size: 15 residues. Germline V gene sequence: CDR1 LNHNV, CDR2 YYDKDF (reference sequence).

By share, this clonotype ranks as medium-sized. This sequence joins TRBV29-1 and TRBJ2-1, with D tentatively TRBD2 (6 bases). The CDR3 has 13 residues. Germline CDR1 SQVTM, CDR2 ANQGSEA. Trimming removed 6 bases from V and 2 bases from J, with 11 bases in between. This chain's CDR3 is CSVRDSAYNEQFF. The DNA for the CDR3 is TGCAGCGTCCGGGACTCCGCCTACAATGAGCAGTTCTTC.

The chain couples TRBV10-1 to TRBJ1-4, with 7 bases identical to TRBD1. The CDR3 contains 14 residues. Germline loops: CDR1 WNHNN, CDR2 SYGVQD (reference sequence). V was pared by 3 bases and J by 3 bases, with 1 base of the junction left unmatched. This chain's CDR3 is CASSDRGSNEKLFF. The CDR3 DNA is TGCGCCAGCAGTGACAGGGGGTCTAATGAAAAACTGTTTTTT.